These 29 T cell receptor beta chains came from one sample sequenced in a study of cytotoxic CD8 clonotypes in ibrutinib-treated CLL. Produced via immunoSEQ multiplex PCR; TCRdb's table is partial and in-frame only. The sample yields about 68,000 clones, around 65% seen once. Sequences were derived from PBMCs, sampled after 12 months of ibrutinib treatment. The receptors originated from a human donor with chronic lymphocytic leukemia.

This clone was seen only a few times. The V and J genes are TRBV13 and TRBJ2-7; maybe TRBD1 (6 bases). Germline CDR1 reads PRHDT; CDR2 reads FYEKMQ (reference sequence). The V gene lost 5 bases and the J gene lost 2 bases, with 13 bases spanning the gap. The CDR3 loop spans 14 amino acids. In DNA, the CDR3 is TGTGCCAGCAGCCCCGAGACAGGAACCTACGAGCAGTACTTC. Translation: CASSPETGTYEQYF.

The gene calls are TRBV6-5 and TRBJ2-7; possible D gene TRBD1, 6 bases. From germline, CDR1 is MNHEY and CDR2 SVGAGI. V was pared by 2 bases and J by 0 bases, with 11 bases between. The CDR3 has 15 residues. The DNA of the CDR3 is TGTGCCAGCAGTTACCGGGACACATACTCCTACGAGCAGTACTTC. Translating gives CASSYRDTYSYEQYF.

The V and J genes are TRBV19 and TRBJ1-2, with D possibly TRBD1 on 5 matching bases. Germline-derived CDR1 and CDR2 are LNHDA and SQIVND (reference sequence). The CDR3 length is 13 residues. Trimming took off 6 bases at V and 8 bases at J, with 16 bases between the two ends. As DNA, the CDR3 is TGTGCCAGTAGCCGACAGAACGCCCGAGGCTACACCTTC. Protein product: CASSRQNARGYTF.

The chain carries TRBV20-1 and TRBJ1-1, with no clear D. The germline CDR1 and CDR2 sequences are DFQATT and SNEGSKA (reference sequence). V was cut by 2 bases and J by 10 bases, with 11 bases left in between. The length of the CDR3 is 11 residues. Here the CDR3 reads CSARLAGGAFF. CDR3 DNA: TGCAGTGCTAGATTAGCAGGCGGAGCTTTCTTT.

A single count supports this clone. The DNA of the CDR3 is TGCAGCGCTCAGTCAGGGGATAGCGGGGTGAGTGGAGAGACCCAGTACTTC. It yields the protein CSAQSGDSGVSGETQYF. The rearrangement links TRBV29-1 to TRBJ2-5; 8 bases fit TRBD2. Germline V gene sequence: CDR1 SQVTM, CDR2 ANQGSEA. V was pared by 7 bases and J by 4 bases, with 20 bases of the junction left unmatched. There are 17 residues in the CDR3.

The rearrangement links TRBV10-3 to TRBJ2-1; D is uncertain. With 2 bases removed from V and 1 base from J, the gap between germline ends came to 9 bases. Germline values: CDR1 ENHRY, CDR2 SYGVKD. This CDR3 spans 15 amino acids. The DNA for the CDR3 is TGTGCCATCAGTGAGATAGGGAATTCCTACAATGAGCAGTTCTTC. It specifies CAISEIGNSYNEQFF.

This clone has just a few counts. V usage is TRBV14 and J usage is TRBJ1-2, with D possibly being TRBD1 (5 bases). Germline assignment: CDR1 SGHDN and CDR2 FVKESK. Trimming pared 0 bases from V and 8 bases from J, leaving 19 bases between. This CDR3 region has 16 residues. CDR3 nucleotides: TGTGCCAGCAGCCAAGATTTAGACAGTCGGTATTTGGGCTACACCTTC. Residues: CASSQDLDSRYLGYTF.

The J gene is TRBJ1-2, the V gene TRBV2; D is uncertain. Germline CDR1 reads SNHLY; CDR2 reads FYNNEI. This CDR3 comprises 15 residues. Trimming removed 5 bases from V and 7 bases from J, with 20 bases in between. The CDR3 here is CASSRAELPNGGYTF. As DNA, the CDR3 is TGTGCCAGCAGTCGGGCAGAACTGCCTAACGGTGGCTACACCTTC.

The chain is built from TRBV5-4 and TRBJ2-1; D is perhaps TRBD2 (5 bases). The CDR3 totals 15 residues. Germline-derived CDR1 and CDR2 are SGHNT and YYREEE (reference sequence). Trimming left V 4 bases short and J 5 bases short, with 16 bases between. The CDR3 region has the DNA TGTGCCAGCAGCCCTGAGGGTTCGAGGCACAATGAGCAGTTCTTC. This sequence encodes CASSPEGSRHNEQFF.

This rearrangement joins TRBV10-3 to TRBJ1-4; D is unclear. V was pared by 0 bases and J by 10 bases, with 18 bases between. The CDR3 loop spans 16 amino acids. Per the germline V gene, CDR1 is ENHRY and CDR2 is SYGVKD. CDR3 residues: CAISESVHTEYGKLFF. CDR3 in DNA: TGTGCCATCAGTGAGTCGGTACACACGGAATACGGAAAACTGTTTTTT.

CDR3 sequence: CASSMMRAVGDTQYF. The CDR3 nucleotides read TGTGCCAGTAGTATGATGAGGGCGGTGGGAGATACGCAGTATTTT. The chain joins TRBV19 to TRBJ2-3, with D possibly TRBD2 on 5 matching bases. V lost 3 bases and J lost 5, with 15 bases in between. This CDR3 has 15 residues. Germline V gene lookup returns CDR1 LNHDA and CDR2 SQIVND (reference sequence).

This clone occurred once. In nucleotides, the CDR3 is TGTGCCTGGAGTGACTATGGCTACACCTTC. Protein product: CAWSDYGYTF. V is TRBV30 and J is TRBJ1-2; D gene unclear. The germline V gene has CDR1 GTSNPN and CDR2 SVGIG (reference sequence). V was trimmed by 1 base and J by 3 bases, leaving 0 bases between them. The length of the CDR3 is 10 residues.

The V gene is TRBV5-1, the J gene TRBJ2-2, with a weak D call TRBD2 (6 bases). Trimming took 8 bases from V and 0 from J, leaving 11 bases between them. Germline lookup yields CDR1 SGHRS and CDR2 YFSETQ. The CDR3 covers 14 residues. This CDR3 is CASQEGPNTGELFF. The CDR3 DNA reads TGCGCCAGTCAGGAGGGGCCGAACACCGGGGAGCTGTTTTTT.

This clone was counted once. V usage is TRBV2 and J usage is TRBJ2-4; TRBD1 matches at 11 bases. V lost 3 bases to trimming and J lost 0 bases; unmatched junction nucleotides: 16. Looked up from germline, CDR1 is SNHLY and CDR2 is FYNNEI. The CDR3 totals 21 residues. CDR3 sequence (DNA): TGTGCCAGCAGTGAGGGTTTAGGACAGGGGGCTCCTATACTAGCCAAAAACATTCAGTACTTC. This encodes CASSEGLGQGAPILAKNIQYF.

The rearrangement links TRBV11-2 to TRBJ2-5; D perhaps matches TRBD1 (6 bases). V shed 2 bases and J shed 0 bases, with 13 bases lying between them. Germline assignment: CDR1 SGHAT and CDR2 FQNNGV. This CDR3 spans 16 amino acids. The CDR3 protein is CASSLRYRADQETQYF. The CDR3 DNA reads as TGTGCCAGCAGCTTAAGATACAGGGCCGACCAAGAGACCCAGTACTTC. The whole variable domain, filled in from reference TRBV11-2 and TRBJ2-5, reads EAGVAQSPRYKIIEKRQSVAFWCNPISGHATLYWYQQILGQGPKLLIQFQNNGVVDDSQLPKDRFSAERLKGVDSTLKIQPAKLEDSAVYLCASSLRYRADQETQYFGPGTRLLVL.

The CDR3 sequence is CASSPGHYNEQFF. CDR3 nucleotides: TGTGCCAGCAGCCCCGGACACTACAATGAGCAGTTCTTC. The chain links TRBV7-9 to TRBJ2-1; tentatively, D is TRBD1 (5 bases). Germline CDR1 SEHNR, CDR2 FQNEAQ (reference sequence). This CDR3 spans 13 amino acids. With 5 bases removed from V and 3 bases from J, the gap between germline ends came to 8 bases.

The chain recombines TRBV7-3 with TRBJ1-3; D is undetermined. There are 13 residues in the CDR3. Germline CDR1 and CDR2: SGHTA and FQGTGA. Between the trimmed V and J ends, which lost 1 base and 4 bases, there was a span of 5 bases. The DNA of the CDR3 is TGTGCCAGCAGCTTAAGTCTGGGAAACACCATATATTTT. This encodes CASSLSLGNTIYF.

The rearrangement uses TRBV7-2 and TRBJ2-5, with TRBD1 matching over 7 bases. This CDR3 is 14 amino acids long. V was pared by 3 bases and J by 5 bases, with 6 bases of the junction left unmatched. Germline-derived CDR1 and CDR2 are SGHTA and FQGNSA. The CDR3 here is CASSFNRGLETQYF. The CDR3 nucleotides read TGTGCCAGCAGCTTTAACAGGGGATTGGAGACCCAGTACTTC.

This clone was picked up a small number of times. This chain links TRBV6-6 with TRBJ1-1; D is perhaps TRBD1 (5 bases). The V end lost 5 bases, the J end lost 0 bases, and 10 bases lay between the germline ends. In germline, CDR1 is MNHNY, CDR2 SVGAGI (reference sequence). The CDR3 has 14 residues. The CDR3: CASSKQVMNTEAFF. CDR3 DNA: TGTGCCAGCAGTAAACAGGTAATGAACACTGAAGCTTTCTTT.

V usage is TRBV19 and J usage is TRBJ2-7, with D tentatively TRBD1 (6 bases). Trimming left V 5 bases short and J 2 bases short, with 16 bases between. CDR1 and CDR2 (germline): LNHDA, SQIVND (reference sequence). The CDR3 has 15 residues. This chain's CDR3 is CASSSQATGPYEQYF. CDR3 DNA: TGTGCCAGTAGTTCACAAGCTACAGGGCCCTACGAGCAGTACTTC.

V gene TRBV30 combines with J gene TRBJ2-5, with 15 bases that match TRBD2. The CDR3 contains 15 residues. Trimming at V came to 7 bases and at J to 3 bases, leaving 6 bases not matched to a gene. Germline V gives CDR1 GTSNPN, CDR2 SVGIG (reference sequence). DNA of the CDR3: TGTGCCTACGGGACTAGCGGGGGGTTCGAAGAGACCCAGTACTTC. Protein: CAYGTSGGFEETQYF.

J is TRBJ2-5 and V is TRBV5-1, with TRBD1 matching over 9 bases. The CDR3 spans 15 residues. Trimming cost V 0 bases and J 5 bases; bases outside gene matches: 5. Germline CDR1 and CDR2: SGHRS and YFSETQ. CDR3 region: CASSLAPGQGETQYF. The CDR3 DNA reads as TGCGCCAGCAGCTTGGCACCCGGACAGGGGGAGACCCAGTACTTC.

This clone was seen only a few times. This chain uses TRBV18 with TRBJ2-5; TRBD1 agrees at 7 bases. Germline loops: CDR1 KGHSH, CDR2 LQKENI. This CDR3 is 14 amino acids long. The J segment lost 1 base and the V segment lost 4 bases, leaving 3 bases of the junction unmatched. In DNA form, the CDR3 reads TGTGCCAGCTCACGGGACAGTCCCCAAGAGACCCAGTACTTC. This translates into CASSRDSPQETQYF. Supplemented by reference TRBV18 and TRBJ2-5, the full variable domain reads NAGVMQNPRHLVRRRGQEARLRCSPMKGHSHVYWYRQLPEEGLKFMVYLQKENIIDESGMPKERFSAEFPKEGPSILRIQQVVRGDSAAYFCASSRDSPQETQYFGPGTRLLVL.

The V call is TRBV14, the J call TRBJ1-6, with unresolved D. Trimming shortened V by 0 bases and J by 6 bases, and 6 bases separated the two germline ends. In germline, CDR1 is SGHDN, CDR2 FVKESK. The CDR3 is 14 amino acids. This chain's CDR3 is CASSQEAANSPLHF. CDR3 nucleotides: TGTGCCAGCAGCCAAGAGGCGGCTAATTCACCCCTCCACTTT.

J is TRBJ2-3 and V is TRBV7-3; the D is unclear. V lost 3 bases and J 2 bases, leaving 6 bases between the germline ends. CDR1 and CDR2 (germline): SGHTA, FQGTGA. The CDR3 covers 13 residues. CDR3 region: CASSFQYTDTQYF. In DNA form, the CDR3 reads TGTGCCAGCAGCTTCCAATACACAGATACGCAGTATTTT. The whole variable domain, filled in from reference TRBV7-3 and TRBJ2-3, reads GAGVSQTPSNKVTEKGKYVELRCDPISGHTALYWYRQSLGQGPEFLIYFQGTGAADDSGLPNDRFFAVRPEGSVSTLKIQRTERGDSAVYLCASSFQYTDTQYFGPGTRLTVL.

V is TRBV27 and J is TRBJ2-5, with TRBD1 matching 7 bases. The J call may be incorrect, as the DNA end agrees better with TRBJ2-7. In germline, CDR1 is MNHEY, CDR2 SMNVEV (reference sequence). CDR3 length: 16 residues. This CDR3 is CASSLAYSQGNYEQYF. Here the CDR3 DNA reads TGTGCCAGCAGTTTAGCTTATTCACAGGGGAACTACGAGCAGTACTTC.

This clone has just one count. The chain is built from TRBV30 and TRBJ1-1; D not certain. Trimming left V 2 bases short and J 6 bases short, with 13 bases between. The CDR3 is 13 residues long. CDR1 and CDR2 from the germline V gene are GTSNPN and SVGIG (reference sequence). The CDR3 DNA reads as TGTGCCTGGAGTTATTCCAGATTTGCTGAAGCTTTCTTT. Protein product: CAWSYSRFAEAFF.

This chain connects TRBV27 to TRBJ1-5, with D perhaps matching TRBD1 (5 bases). The V gene lost 3 bases and the J gene lost 2 bases, with 17 bases spanning the gap. This CDR3 has 17 amino acids. CDR1 and CDR2 (germline): MNHEY, SMNVEV (reference sequence). The CDR3 region has the DNA TGTGCCAGCAGTTTCCGAGGGGCCCTCCTGGGCAATCAGCCCCAGCATTTT. This sequence encodes CASSFRGALLGNQPQHF.

This chain links TRBV5-6 with TRBJ2-7; 7 nucleotides align to TRBD2. Trimming cost V 7 bases and J 3 bases; bases outside gene matches: 4. This CDR3 comprises 12 residues. Germline V gene lookup returns CDR1 SGHDT and CDR2 YYEEEE. The CDR3 region is CASLRGVYEQYF. Here the CDR3 DNA reads TGTGCCAGCCTCCGGGGGGTCTACGAGCAGTACTTC.